Listed here is a single TCR beta chain. Antigen: not known. Sequencing used immunoSEQ multiplex PCR; TCRdb keeps in-frame clones, though not all of them. The repertoire holds tens of thousands of clones, with approximately 79% as singletons. This entry is derived from a study of OX40 agonist ivuxolimab in advanced cancers. The overall study: Participants, 82.7% male, averaged roughly 60 years of age, ranging from about 23 to 90.

Study-wide results and caveats: The mean number of expanded clones was higher in CD8+ T cells than in CD4+. At doses 0.1 to 3.0 mg/kg, CD4+ and CD8+ clones expanded.

Germline lookup yields CDR1 SGHAT and CDR2 FQNNGV. V lost 1 base to trimming and J lost 3 bases, with 13 bases between them. The CDR3 loop spans 16 amino acids. Here the sequenced sample was CD4+ or CD8+ T cells sorted from blood, taken in a trial of the OX40 agonist ivuxolimab. The sequence came from an adult with an advanced solid tumor such as melanoma, head and neck, liver or kidney cancer. This chain joins TRBV11-2 and TRBJ2-1; possibly TRBD1 for D (5 bases). Here the CDR3 DNA reads TGTGCCAGCAGCTTAGCCACAGGTTCATACTACAATGAGCAGTTCTTC. It translates to CASSLATGSYYNEQFF.